The sequence of this T cell receptor (beta chain) was determined in a study of blood T cell repertoires in COVID-19. Assay used: immunoSEQ multiplex PCR; TCRdb lists only in-frame clones, some missing. The sample holds tens of thousands of clones; roughly four fifths are singletons and the top ten take around 14%. The CDR3 runs to 14 residues. From germline, CDR1 is MNHEY and CDR2 SVGEGT. V gave up 5 bases and J gave up 4 bases, with 12 bases separating them. The V call is TRBV6-2 or TRBV6-3, the J call TRBJ2-1, with D possibly being TRBD1 (5 bases). The clonotype comes from a human donor in a cohort sampled during active COVID-19. The sample consisted of peripheral blood. CDR3 in DNA: TGTGCCAGCAGTAGACAAGGGGCATACAATGAGCAGTTCTTC. Its translation: CASSRQGAYNEQFF.